Listed here are 32 T cell receptor beta chains from one sample, sequenced in a study of blood T cell repertoires in COVID-19. Assay: immunoSEQ multiplex PCR; the TCRdb copy retains only in-frame clones and omits some. Of some 200,000 clones in the sample, 70% to 90% were seen once. Sequencing used peripheral blood. The source of these receptors is an elderly woman with acute or convalescent COVID-19.

The V gene is TRBV7-9, the J gene TRBJ2-7, with a tentative D call TRBD1 (6 bases). Trimming took off 2 bases at V and 0 bases at J, with 14 bases between the two ends. The CDR3 consists of 16 residues. Germline-derived CDR1 and CDR2 are SEHNR and FQNEAQ (reference sequence). CDR3 nucleotides: TGTGCCAGCAGCTTACTTCCCGGGACACACTCCTACGAGCAGTACTTC. This translates into CASSLLPGTHSYEQYF. Looking up the rest from reference TRBV7-9 and TRBJ2-7 gives the full variable domain: DTGVSQNPRHKITKRGQNVTFRCDPISEHNRLYWYRQTLGQGPEFLTYFQNEAQLEKSRLLSDRFSAERPKGSFSTLEIQRTEQGDSAMYLCASSLLPGTHSYEQYFGPGTRLTVT.

As DNA, the CDR3 is TGTGCCAGCAGCCAGGGTAGTGTCACTGAAGCTTTCTTT. This sequence encodes CASSQGSVTEAFF. This sequence joins TRBV12-3 or TRBV12-4 and TRBJ1-1; maybe TRBD1 (5 bases). The CDR3 covers 13 residues. V lost 6 bases and J lost 4, with 12 bases in between.

V and J are TRBV19 and TRBJ1-1; TRBD1 is a possible D gene (5 bases). The germline V gene encodes CDR1 LNHDA and CDR2 SQIVND (reference sequence). V was clipped by 5 bases and J by 5 bases, with 12 bases between them. There are 13 residues in the CDR3. Written as DNA, the CDR3 is TGTGCCAGTAGTGAAGGGGCTGGGACTGAAGCTTTCTTT. Protein product: CASSEGAGTEAFF.

About this clone: One end of the junction does not line up with germline, which may come from a read error. CDR3 sequence: CASSPGTSGSSYEQYF. The CDR3 region has the DNA TGTGCTAGCAGCCCCGGGACTAGCGGGAGCTCCTACGAGCAGTACTTC. V gene TRBV7-7 combines with J gene TRBJ2-7, with 14 bases lining up with TRBD2. Germline V gives CDR1 SSHAT, CDR2 FNYEAQ (reference sequence). The CDR3 is 16 amino acids. The full variable domain, completed using reference TRBV7-7 and TRBJ2-7, is GAGVSQSPRYKVTKRGQDVTLRCDPISSHATLYWYQQALGQGPEFLTYFNYEAQPDKSGLPSDRFSAERPEGSISTLTIQRTEQRDSAMYRCASSPGTSGSSYEQYFGPGTRLTVT.

This clone was picked up a small number of times. The genes are TRBV5-1 and TRBJ1-4; TRBD1 matches 10 bases. Per germline, CDR1 SGHRS and CDR2 YFSETQ. The trim removed 5 bases at V and 0 bases at J, leaving 10 bases unmatched. This CDR3 spans 18 amino acids. DNA of the CDR3: TGCGCCAGCAGGACGACAGGGGGCGTAGGATCAACTAATGAAAAACTGTTTTTT. Protein: CASRTTGGVGSTNEKLFF.

The chain uses TRBV9 and TRBJ2-3; 9 nucleotides align to TRBD2. Germline CDR1 reads SGDLS; CDR2 reads YYNGEE. Germline trimming cut 3 bases from V and 4 bases from J; bases unmatched to any gene: 9. The CDR3 spans 16 residues. CDR3: CASSGGGGRAPDTQYF. CDR3 nucleotide sequence: TGTGCCAGCAGCGGGGGAGGCGGGAGGGCCCCAGATACGCAGTATTTT.

This chain connects TRBV6-1 to TRBJ2-7; 7 bases are a match to TRBD2. The length of the CDR3 is 15 residues. The ends lost 0 bases at V and 3 bases at J; junction bases unmatched: 5. Germline loops: CDR1 MNHNS, CDR2 SASEGT. The CDR3 spells CASSEARLAYYEQYF. CDR3 bases: TGTGCCAGCAGTGAAGCGCGACTAGCTTACTACGAGCAGTACTTC.

The V and J genes are TRBV10-3 and TRBJ1-3, with 10 bases identical to TRBD1. J lost 4 bases, V lost 10 bases, and 7 bases had no gene match. This CDR3 is built from 14 residues. Germline CDR1 and CDR2: ENHRY and SYGVKD. CDR3 amino acids: CATRTDRGGNTIYF. CDR3 sequence (DNA): TGTGCCACTAGAACGGACAGGGGGGGAAACACCATATATTTT.

The chain is built from TRBV7-8 and TRBJ2-3; TRBD2 might be the D (5 bases). Germline lookup yields CDR1 SGHVS and CDR2 FQNEAQ. This CDR3 has 13 amino acids. The V end lost 8 bases, the J end lost 3 bases, and 12 bases lay between the germline ends. Here the CDR3 DNA reads TGTGCCAGCTGGGGAGTGGTGACAGATACGCAGTATTTT. Protein: CASWGVVTDTQYF.

V gene TRBV6-6 combines with J gene TRBJ2-5, with D tentatively TRBD2 (6 bases). Germline CDR1 MNHNY, CDR2 SVGAGI (reference sequence). The CDR3 runs 14 residues. V lost 4 bases and J 2 bases, leaving 11 bases between the germline ends. The CDR3 sequence is CASSFLASQETQYF. The DNA of the CDR3 is TGTGCCAGCAGTTTCCTAGCGTCTCAAGAGACCCAGTACTTC.

The V gene is TRBV18, the J gene TRBJ1-2, with D possibly matching TRBD1 (5 bases). This CDR3 is built from 14 residues. V was trimmed by 6 bases and J by 0 bases, leaving 11 bases between them. Germline assignment: CDR1 KGHSH and CDR2 LQKENI. CDR3 coding DNA: TGTGCCAGCTCCCCGAAGGGGACTAACTATGGCTACACCTTC. Translated, it gives CASSPKGTNYGYTF.

In its sample, this clone was seen many times. V gene TRBV4-3 combines with J gene TRBJ1-1, with 8 bases fitting TRBD1. The CDR3 is 15 residues long. The junction had 6 bases not matched to a gene; V was cut back by 4 bases and J by 2 bases. Per germline, CDR1 LGHNA and CDR2 YSLEER. CDR3 DNA sequence: TGCGCCAGCAGCCCGCACAGGGGGGTTAACACTGAAGCTTTCTTT. Its translation is CASSPHRGVNTEAFF.

The chain uses TRBV24-1 and TRBJ2-5, with D possibly TRBD1 on 5 matching bases. The germline V gene encodes CDR1 KGHDR and CDR2 SFDVKD. Trimming removed 0 bases from V and 4 bases from J, with 5 bases in between. The CDR3 covers 13 residues. For the CDR3, the DNA is TGTGCCACCAGTGATTTGGACAGAGAGACCCAGTACTTC. It codes for CATSDLDRETQYF.

This clone has a handful of counts. V usage is TRBV3-1 (or the pseudogene TRBV3-2) and J usage is TRBJ1-3; D gene unclear. V was trimmed by 2 bases and J by 0 bases, leaving 14 bases between them. There are 17 residues in the CDR3. Looked up from germline, CDR1 is LGHDT and CDR2 is YNNKEL (reference sequence). The CDR3 coding sequence is TGTGCCAGCAGCCAAAGCCCCCAGAGGGCCTCTGGAAACACCATATATTTT. Translating it yields CASSQSPQRASGNTIYF.

The gene calls are TRBV19 and TRBJ1-5, with no clear D. This CDR3 spans 14 amino acids. V dropped 0 bases and J dropped 5 bases, with 8 bases sitting between them. Looked up from germline, CDR1 is LNHDA and CDR2 is SQIVND (reference sequence). The CDR3 region is CASSIDILYQPQHF. As DNA, the CDR3 is TGTGCCAGTAGTATAGACATCCTATATCAGCCCCAGCATTTT.

The V and J genes are TRBV30 and TRBJ1-2; D is ambiguous. The CDR3 is made up of 13 amino acids. V was pared by 0 bases and J by 7 bases, with 12 bases between. Germline V gene lookup returns CDR1 GTSNPN and CDR2 SVGIG (reference sequence). The CDR3 coding sequence is TGTGCCTGGAGTGTATCACGCACTCGTGGCTACACCTTC. Residues: CAWSVSRTRGYTF.

The rearrangement links TRBV6-2 or TRBV6-3 to TRBJ1-5; 7 bases are a match to TRBD1. Unmatched junction bases numbered 6, after V lost 5 bases and J lost 2 bases. This CDR3 is built from 15 residues. Per germline, CDR1 MNHEY and CDR2 SVGEGT. The CDR3 protein is CASSPSGQGNQPQHF. Here the CDR3 DNA reads TGTGCCAGCAGTCCCTCCGGACAGGGCAATCAGCCCCAGCATTTT.

V usage is TRBV6-2 or TRBV6-3 and J usage is TRBJ2-6, with TRBD1 identical over 9 bases. V gave up 6 bases and J gave up 1 base; unmatched junction bases: 13. Germline assignment: CDR1 MNHEY and CDR2 SVGEGT. The CDR3 runs 19 residues. The CDR3 DNA is TGTGCCAGCAGCCGCAATACCGGGACAGGGAGTTCTGGGGCCAACGTCCTGACTTTC. Protein: CASSRNTGTGSSGANVLTF.

This rearrangement joins TRBV10-3 to TRBJ2-5; 8 bases match TRBD2. Germline V gene lookup returns CDR1 ENHRY and CDR2 SYGVKD. V was clipped by 4 bases and J by 7 bases; unmatched bases: 14. The CDR3 runs to 16 residues. CDR3 DNA: TGTGCCATCAGTGTAGAGCGGGGGCCCGGGGTCGGGACCCAGTACTTC. It is translated as CAISVERGPGVGTQYF.

This chain connects TRBV6-5 to TRBJ1-1, with 7 bases lining up with TRBD1. Germline loops: CDR1 MNHEY, CDR2 SVGAGI. This CDR3 region has 13 residues. V gave up 5 bases and J gave up 8 bases; unmatched junction bases: 8. CDR3 sequence (DNA): TGTGCCAGCAGTACCCGACAGGGAGACGAAGCTTTCTTT. Its protein is CASSTRQGDEAFF.

The chain links TRBV27 to TRBJ2-5, with 12 bases identical to TRBD1. Germline assignment: CDR1 MNHEY and CDR2 SMNVEV (reference sequence). The CDR3 runs to 17 residues. J lost 3 bases, V lost 7 bases, and 12 bases had no gene match. CDR3 sequence reads: CASTPWGTGGDKETQYF. The CDR3 DNA follows: TGTGCCAGCACACCCTGGGGGACAGGGGGCGACAAAGAGACCCAGTACTTC.

On this clone itself: Because the CDR3's place on the DNA is in doubt, the DNA is left out and the CDR3 is given as listed by TCRdb. The rearrangement links TRBV28 to TRBJ1-3. Germline V lookup: CDR1 MDHEN, CDR2 SYDVKM. Inclusive of both ends, the CDR3 amounts to 14 amino acids. CDR3 region: CASSTSAGGNTIYF.

The V gene is TRBV5-8, the J gene TRBJ2-7, with a weak D call TRBD2 (6 bases). The germline V and J ends were trimmed by 10 bases and 7 bases, with 12 bases remaining between them. Germline-derived CDR1 and CDR2 are SGHTS and YDEGEE. The CDR3 covers 10 residues. In nucleotides, the CDR3 is TGTGCCTCCGCGGGGCCTGAGCAGTACTTC. Amino acid sequence: CASAGPEQYF.

The J gene is TRBJ2-1, the V gene TRBV29-1; 8 bases are a match to TRBD2. This CDR3 is built from 14 residues. V trimming: 5 bases; J trimming: 2 bases; junction bases outside the gene matches: 5. Germline values: CDR1 SQVTM, CDR2 ANQGSEA. CDR3 in amino acids: CSVQSGGPYNEQFF. As DNA, the CDR3 is TGCAGCGTTCAAAGCGGGGGACCCTACAATGAGCAGTTCTTC.

This chain joins TRBV4-1 and TRBJ2-4, with 8 bases that match TRBD2. The CDR3 extends over 14 amino acids. The V gene's germline CDR1 is MGHRA and CDR2 YSYEKL. Here the CDR3 reads CADGNGRAGNIQYF. The CDR3 DNA reads TGCGCAGACGGAAACGGGAGGGCCGGAAACATTCAGTACTTC.

V and J are TRBV5-8 and TRBJ2-1; maybe TRBD1 (8 bases). Germline V lookup: CDR1 SGHTS, CDR2 YDEGEE. The CDR3 has 17 amino acids. V was clipped by 2 bases and J by 8 bases, with 23 bases between them. This CDR3 is CASSLAASSGRGHEQFF. The CDR3 DNA sequence: TGTGCCAGCAGCTTAGCAGCCTCTAGCGGCAGGGGGCATGAGCAGTTCTTC.

The chain recombines TRBV10-3 with TRBJ2-7; tentatively, D is TRBD1 (6 bases). From germline, CDR1 is ENHRY and CDR2 SYGVKD. V gave up 4 bases and J gave up 5 bases, with 15 bases separating them. The CDR3 is 14 amino acids. CDR3 nucleotide sequence: TGTGCCATCAGTGGCACACAGGGTCCTCACGAGCAGTACTTC. The encoded protein is CAISGTQGPHEQYF.

This clone appeared once. The chain combines TRBV5-4 with TRBJ2-7; D remains unclear. The V gene's germline CDR1 is SGHNT and CDR2 YYREEE (reference sequence). The CDR3 is made up of 14 amino acids. Trimming shortened V by 0 bases and J by 4 bases, and 11 bases separated the two germline ends. The CDR3 sequence: CASSLEVGEYEQYF. CDR3 in DNA: TGTGCCAGCAGCTTGGAGGTTGGAGAGTACGAGCAGTACTTC.

This sequence joins TRBV3-1 (or the pseudogene TRBV3-2) and TRBJ2-7; 8 positions agree with TRBD2. CDR3 size: 15 residues. With V trimmed by 1 base and J by 1 base, 3 bases remained unmatched. Germline V gene sequence: CDR1 LGHDT, CDR2 YNNKEL (reference sequence). DNA for the CDR3: TGTGCCAGCAGCCAAGTACTAGCGGAGTCCTACGAGCAGTACTTC. Translated, it gives CASSQVLAESYEQYF.

This clone was seen many times. This chain connects TRBV19 to TRBJ2-7; 11 nucleotides agree with TRBD2. The CDR3 totals 14 residues. The germline V gene has CDR1 LNHDA and CDR2 SQIVND (reference sequence). After removal of 3 bases from V and 6 bases from J, the junction contained 4 bases not matched to a gene. CDR3 sequence (DNA): TGTGCCAGTAGTATGTCTAGCGGGGGGCTCGAGCAGTACTTC. It is translated as CASSMSSGGLEQYF.

The chain is built from TRBV7-8 and TRBJ1-4; 9 bases are a match to TRBD1. Germline CDR1 reads SGHVS; CDR2 reads FQNEAQ. With V trimmed by 7 bases and J by 5 bases, 14 bases remained unmatched. The CDR3 is 17 amino acids. CDR3 region: CASTVVGAGTGNEKLFF. The CDR3 nucleotides are TGTGCCAGCACCGTCGTTGGGGCAGGGACAGGGAATGAAAAACTGTTTTTT.

This clone turned up a few times. The chain has TRBV30 and TRBJ1-5; possibly TRBD1 for D (6 bases). V was pared by 0 bases and J by 6 bases, with 18 bases between. This CDR3 comprises 16 residues. Germline assignment: CDR1 GTSNPN and CDR2 SVGIG (reference sequence). CDR3: CAWSVQGVVLGQPQHF. The DNA for the CDR3 is TGTGCCTGGAGTGTACAGGGCGTCGTCTTAGGTCAGCCCCAGCATTTT.